These 23 T cell receptor beta chains were all obtained from the same sample, sequenced in a study of blood T cell repertoires in COVID-19 (dated by TCRdb to the early 2020s). Library prep was done by the immunoSEQ multiplex PCR assay. Entries here come from immuneACCESS through TCRdb and include only in-frame sequences with V and J called. Some clones fail to appear in such tables; in the studies checked, an unresolved V gene covers under half of the shortfall, and the cause of the remainder is unknown. The sample table holds some 140,000 clones, of which approximately 85% were seen once. The biggest ten clones account for about 0.63% of the sample. The sequencing input was peripheral blood. The receptors come from a man aged 55 to 70 with COVID-19, enrolled during active disease.

V is TRBV19 and J is TRBJ1-5; TRBD1 aligns across 7 bases. Losses at the gene ends were 2 bases for V and 3 bases for J; bases not matched to a gene: 10. This CDR3 is built from 17 residues. Germline CDR1 LNHDA, CDR2 SQIVND (reference sequence). The CDR3 sequence: CASSILRAGQYNQPQHF. The CDR3, as DNA: TGTGCCAGTAGTATACTCAGGGCGGGACAGTACAATCAGCCCCAGCATTTT.

This rearrangement joins TRBV2 to TRBJ1-5; no definite D call. The CDR3 contains 14 residues. Trimming removed 6 bases from V and 9 bases from J, with 18 bases in between. Germline values: CDR1 SNHLY, CDR2 FYNNEI. CDR3 sequence reads: CASRGDGSGGPQHF. CDR3 nucleotide sequence: TGTGCCAGCAGGGGCGACGGCTCAGGAGGGCCCCAGCATTTT.

The chain is built from TRBV9 and TRBJ2-3, with TRBD1 matching over 10 bases. Germline-derived CDR1 and CDR2 are SGDLS and YYNGEE. V dropped 3 bases and J dropped 2; count of bases not matched to a gene: 3. This CDR3 is built from 15 residues. In DNA, the CDR3 is TGTGCCAGCAGCGGCGGGACAGGGGACACAGATACGCAGTATTTT. Translated, it gives CASSGGTGDTDTQYF. The full variable domain, completed using reference TRBV9 and TRBJ2-3, is DSGVTQTPKHLITATGQRVTLRCSPRSGDLSVYWYQQSLDQGLQFLIQYYNGEERAKGNILERFSAQQFPDLHSELNLSSLELGDSALYFCASSGGTGDTDTQYFGPGTRLTVL.

The V and J genes are TRBV19 and TRBJ1-1; D call uncertain. With 0 bases removed from V and 4 bases from J, the gap between germline ends came to 6 bases. Germline lookup yields CDR1 LNHDA and CDR2 SQIVND (reference sequence). The CDR3 extends over 13 amino acids. The CDR3 coding sequence is TGTGCCAGTAGTATAGATCGGGGCACTGAAGCTTTCTTT. It encodes CASSIDRGTEAFF.

This CDR3 reads CASSTSSYEQYF. CDR3 DNA sequence: TGTGCCAGCAGTACCTCTAGCTACGAGCAGTACTTC. This chain joins TRBV6-6 and TRBJ2-7; D uncertain. Trimming took 5 bases from V and 3 from J, leaving 8 bases between them. Germline V gene data show CDR1 as MNHNY and CDR2 as SVGAGI (reference sequence). This CDR3 is 12 amino acids long.

The genes are TRBV11-3 and TRBJ2-7; possibly TRBD2 for D (5 bases). V was trimmed by 5 bases and J by 1 base, leaving 12 bases between them. CDR1 is SGHNT, CDR2 YENEEA, per germline. The CDR3 is 14 amino acids. The CDR3 loop is CASSTRGGSYEQYF. The CDR3 nucleotides are TGTGCCAGCAGCACACGAGGCGGGTCCTACGAGCAGTACTTC.

The genes are TRBV7-8 and TRBJ2-1; tentatively, D is TRBD1 (6 bases). This CDR3 is built from 16 residues. V lost 4 bases to trimming and J lost 3 bases, with 16 bases between them. From germline, CDR1 is SGHVS and CDR2 FQNEAQ. The CDR3 region is CASSSSRGQSYNEQFF. CDR3 DNA: TGTGCCAGCAGCTCCTCTCGAGGACAGAGCTACAATGAGCAGTTCTTC.

The gene calls are TRBV6-1 and TRBJ1-3, with 9 bases fitting TRBD1. J gave up 3 bases and V 0 bases, and 3 bases lay outside the gene matches. The CDR3 consists of 16 residues. Germline V lookup: CDR1 MNHNS, CDR2 SASEGT. The CDR3 loop is CASSEAVGQGGNTIYF. CDR3 DNA sequence: TGTGCCAGCAGTGAAGCGGTGGGACAGGGTGGAAACACCATATATTTT.

This chain uses TRBV6-5 with TRBJ1-1; D unclear. V lost 5 bases and J lost 1, with 8 bases in between. The CDR3 covers 13 residues. Germline CDR1 reads MNHEY; CDR2 reads SVGAGI. The CDR3 DNA follows: TGTGCCAGCAGTCACCTCAGGAACACTGAAGCTTTCTTT. Translated: CASSHLRNTEAFF.

This sequence joins TRBV6-4 and TRBJ2-2; D may be TRBD2 (5 bases). Germline V lookup: CDR1 MRHNA, CDR2 SNTAGT. The V end lost 7 bases, the J end lost 0 bases, and 9 bases lay between the germline ends. The CDR3 covers 14 residues. The CDR3 sequence is CASKRGPNTGELFF. The CDR3 DNA reads as TGTGCCAGCAAAAGAGGGCCGAACACCGGGGAGCTGTTTTTT.

The count of this clone is one. This chain uses TRBV5-1 with TRBJ2-1, with TRBD2 matching over 8 bases. V was pared by 8 bases and J by 3 bases, with 10 bases of the junction left unmatched. CDR1 and CDR2 from the germline V gene are SGHRS and YFSETQ. The CDR3 sequence is 15 residues long. The DNA for the CDR3 is TGCGCCAGTCAGGCTCGGGGGGGCCTCTACAATGAGCAGTTCTTC. Encoded protein: CASQARGGLYNEQFF.

The rearrangement links TRBV5-8 to TRBJ2-7; D call uncertain. The CDR3 has 12 residues. V gave up 6 bases and J gave up 5 bases, with 12 bases separating them. CDR1 is SGHTS, CDR2 YDEGEE, per germline. The CDR3 coding sequence is TGTGCCAGCAACTTCCCCAGCGACGAGCAGTACTTC. Translating gives CASNFPSDEQYF.

This sequence joins TRBV19 and TRBJ2-3; a weak D match, TRBD2 (5 bases). Germline lookup yields CDR1 LNHDA and CDR2 SQIVND (reference sequence). Trimming shortened V by 5 bases and J by 0 bases, and 15 bases separated the two germline ends. This CDR3 has 16 amino acids. CDR3 sequence: CASSPVRGSSTDTQYF. The CDR3 nucleotides are TGTGCCAGTAGTCCCGTCCGGGGTTCTAGCACAGATACGCAGTATTTT.

This clone has just a few counts. The rearrangement joins TRBV5-1 to TRBJ2-1, with 12 bases identical to TRBD2. The germline V gene encodes CDR1 SGHRS and CDR2 YFSETQ. The CDR3 consists of 13 residues. Trimming at V came to 7 bases and at J to 7 bases, leaving 3 bases not matched to a gene. The CDR3 coding sequence is TGCGCCAGCGGGCTAGCGGGAGGGAATGAGCAGTTCTTC. It is translated as CASGLAGGNEQFF.

The rearrangement links TRBV28 to TRBJ2-3; 7 nucleotides agree with TRBD2. Trimming removed 10 bases from V and 3 bases from J; junction bases left unmatched: 10. The germline gives CDR1 MDHEN, CDR2 SYDVKM. CDR3 length: 14 amino acids. This CDR3 reads CATGGRDGTDTQYF. CDR3 sequence (DNA): TGTGCCACCGGGGGGAGGGATGGGACAGATACGCAGTATTTT.

This rearrangement joins TRBV6-2 or TRBV6-3 to TRBJ1-2; 10 positions agree with TRBD1. This CDR3 has 14 residues. Germline CDR1 is MNHEY and CDR2 is SVGEGT. V lost 2 bases to trimming and J lost 6 bases; unmatched junction nucleotides: 3. The CDR3 protein is CASSYKDRGNGYTF. CDR3 nucleotides: TGTGCCAGCAGTTACAAGGACAGGGGGAATGGCTACACCTTC.

V usage is TRBV18 and J usage is TRBJ1-2; TRBD1 is a possible D gene (6 bases). The V and J ends lost 3 bases and 4 bases respectively, with 12 bases between them. Germline V CDR1 and CDR2: KGHSH, LQKENI. CDR3 length: 14 residues. CDR3 loop: CASSPNRDPYGYTF. For the CDR3, the DNA is TGTGCCAGCTCACCGAACAGGGATCCCTATGGCTACACCTTC.

The chain links TRBV19 to TRBJ2-5; tentative D call: TRBD2 (5 bases). The germline V gene has CDR1 LNHDA and CDR2 SQIVND (reference sequence). The CDR3 runs 14 residues. Trimming cost V 2 bases and J 5 bases, with 12 bases left between them. The CDR3 DNA reads TGTGCCAGTAGTATAAGGCTAGCCCGGGAGACCCAGTACTTC. Protein sequence: CASSIRLARETQYF.

The chain has TRBV18 and TRBJ1-1; D remains unclear. CDR3 length: 13 residues. Trimming removed 2 bases at V and 4 bases at J, with 8 bases between. Germline-derived CDR1 and CDR2 are KGHSH and LQKENI. The CDR3 sequence is CASSPDTSTEAFF. CDR3 nucleotide sequence: TGTGCCAGCTCACCAGACACGAGCACTGAAGCTTTCTTT. Filled out from reference TRBV18 and TRBJ1-1, the complete variable domain reads NAGVMQNPRHLVRRRGQEARLRCSPMKGHSHVYWYRQLPEEGLKFMVYLQKENIIDESGMPKERFSAEFPKEGPSILRIQQVVRGDSAAYFCASSPDTSTEAFFGQGTRLTVV.

V gene TRBV21-1 combines with J gene TRBJ1-1; the D segment call TRBD1 is taken from the table without a DNA check. TRBV21-1 counts as a pseudogene. The CDR3 is made up of 18 amino acids. The DNA for the CDR3 is TGTGCCAGCAGCAAAGACTTGGGTCCCGGACAGGGAAACACTGAAGCTTTCTTT. Protein sequence: CASSKDLGPGQGNTEAFF.

This clone is a singleton in its sample. This rearrangement joins TRBV5-4 to TRBJ2-3; TRBD1 agrees at 9 bases. The CDR3 is made up of 15 amino acids. Germline CDR1 is SGHNT and CDR2 is YYREEE (reference sequence). V dropped 2 bases and J dropped 1; count of bases not matched to a gene: 2. DNA of the CDR3: TGTGCCAGCAGCTTATGGACAGGGGGCACAGATACGCAGTATTTT. This sequence encodes CASSLWTGGTDTQYF.

The chain joins TRBV11-2 to TRBJ2-1; 11 nucleotides match TRBD2. The V gene end was trimmed by 5 bases and the J gene end by 6 bases; junction bases not matched to a gene: 9. CDR3 length equals 16 residues. CDR1 is SGHAT and CDR2 is FQNNGV in the germline V gene. CDR3 residues: CASSSSGRADFNEQFF. As DNA, the CDR3 is TGTGCCAGCAGCAGTAGCGGGAGGGCCGATTTCAATGAGCAGTTCTTC.

The chain links TRBV6-4 to TRBJ2-1, with TRBD2 identical over 9 bases. The CDR3 extends over 16 amino acids. The germline V gene encodes CDR1 MRHNA and CDR2 SNTAGT. V was clipped by 0 bases and J by 7 bases; unmatched bases: 7. CDR3 nucleotides: TGTGCCAGCAGTGACTCTGGCGGGAGGGCCATTAATGAGCAGTTCTTC. This gives the protein CASSDSGGRAINEQFF.